Listed here are 27 T cell receptor beta chains from one sample, sequenced in a study of blood T cell repertoires in COVID-19. Assay used: immunoSEQ multiplex PCR; TCRdb lists only in-frame clones, some missing. The table has roughly 100,000 clones, roughly 82% seen once. Sequencing used peripheral blood. The receptors here all came from a human donor in a cohort sampled during active COVID-19.

J is TRBJ2-3 and V is TRBV5-4; 8 positions agree with TRBD1. The J segment lost 3 bases and the V segment lost 2 bases, leaving 8 bases of the junction unmatched. The CDR3 is 16 residues long. Per germline, CDR1 SGHNT and CDR2 YYREEE (reference sequence). CDR3 sequence reads: CASSFVSGQGTDTQYF. Written as DNA, the CDR3 is TGTGCCAGCAGCTTTGTCTCAGGACAGGGAACAGATACGCAGTATTTT. Full variable domain (remainder filled in from reference TRBV5-4 and TRBJ2-3): ETGVTQSPTHLIKTRGQQVTLRCSSQSGHNTVSWYQQALGQGPQFIFQYYREEENGRGNFPPRFSGLQFPNYSSELNVNALELDDSALYLCASSFVSGQGTDTQYFGPGTRLTVL.

The chain joins TRBV5-1 to TRBJ2-2, with D unresolved. Germline V gene sequence: CDR1 SGHRS, CDR2 YFSETQ. V lost 4 bases and J lost 0, with 7 bases in between. This CDR3 is built from 14 residues. The CDR3 DNA is TGCGCCAGCAGCCCCGTTACGAACACCGGGGAGCTGTTTTTT. Translation gives CASSPVTNTGELFF.

This clone was counted a single time. V usage is TRBV5-4 and J usage is TRBJ2-3, with 16 bases that match TRBD2. Germline trimming cut 4 bases from V and 4 bases from J; bases unmatched to any gene: 3. This CDR3 comprises 16 residues. Germline V lookup: CDR1 SGHNT, CDR2 YYREEE (reference sequence). CDR3 in DNA: TGTGCCAGCAGCCTCGGGACTAGCGGGGGGGCAGATACGCAGTATTTT. Its translation is CASSLGTSGGADTQYF.

The chain employs TRBV7-9 and TRBJ2-1; TRBD2 matches at 11 bases. Germline V gene sequence: CDR1 SEHNR, CDR2 FQNEAQ (reference sequence). CDR3 length: 16 amino acids. V shed 2 bases, J shed 2 bases, and the junction held 2 bases outside the gene matches. CDR3 amino acids: CASSLKGLAAYNEQFF. The CDR3 bases are TGTGCCAGCAGCTTAAAGGGACTAGCGGCCTACAATGAGCAGTTCTTC.

J is TRBJ1-3 and V is TRBV25-1, with D tentatively TRBD1 (5 bases). Trimming pared 1 base from V and 2 bases from J, leaving 18 bases between. The CDR3 has 18 residues. Germline V CDR1 and CDR2: MGHDK, SYGVNS. The CDR3 is CASSELGQPQIPGNTIYF. In nucleotides, the CDR3 is TGTGCCAGCAGTGAATTGGGGCAGCCCCAGATTCCTGGAAACACCATATATTTT.

The chain is built from TRBV30 and TRBJ2-5; 7 bases are a match to TRBD1. This CDR3 comprises 13 residues. Germline CDR1 GTSNPN, CDR2 SVGIG (reference sequence). Trimming took 7 bases from V and 0 from J; bases not matched to a gene: 5. Written as DNA, the CDR3 is TGTGCCTTCCACAGGGGACACCAAGAGACCCAGTACTTC. It specifies CAFHRGHQETQYF. The full variable domain, in which reference TRBV30 and TRBJ2-5 provide the parts outside the CDR3, is SQTIHQWPATLVQPVGSPLSLECTVEGTSNPNLYWYRQAAGRGLQLLFYSVGIGQISSEVPQNLSASRPQDRQFILSSKKLLLSDSGFYLCAFHRGHQETQYFGPGTRLLVL.

The V gene is TRBV6-1, the J gene TRBJ1-5; D remains ambiguous. With 2 bases removed from V and 0 bases from J, the gap between germline ends came to 5 bases. The CDR3 covers 14 residues. The germline gives CDR1 MNHNS, CDR2 SASEGT. CDR3 bases: TGTGCCAGCAGTGAACAGTATAGCAATCAGCCCCAGCATTTT. It yields the protein CASSEQYSNQPQHF.

This clone was seen only once. This chain links TRBV5-1 with TRBJ2-5; 7 positions agree with TRBD1. Trimming removed 2 bases from V and 5 bases from J; junction bases left unmatched: 3. From germline, CDR1 is SGHRS and CDR2 YFSETQ. The CDR3 sequence is 13 residues long. The DNA of the CDR3 is TGCGCCAGCAGCTTCGACAGGGAGGAGACCCAGTACTTC. Protein: CASSFDREETQYF.

The chain is built from TRBV7-9 and TRBJ1-1; 7 nucleotides align to TRBD1. Per germline, CDR1 SEHNR and CDR2 FQNEAQ (reference sequence). J was trimmed by 4 bases and V by 5 bases; bases with no gene match: 10. CDR3 size: 15 residues. The CDR3 reads CASSQQAGGLTEAFF. As DNA, the CDR3 is TGTGCCAGCAGCCAACAAGCAGGGGGGCTCACTGAAGCTTTCTTT.

The V and J genes are TRBV5-8 and TRBJ2-2, with D tentatively TRBD2 (7 bases). This CDR3 region has 15 residues. The germline CDR1 and CDR2 sequences are SGHTS and YDEGEE. Trimming cost V 4 bases and J 7 bases, with 17 bases left between them. CDR3 coding DNA: TGTGCCAGCAGCCGGGCCGCGGGGGCCGGCGGGGAGCTGTTTTTT. It encodes CASSRAAGAGGELFF.

This chain uses TRBV19 with TRBJ2-5; 8 bases line up with TRBD2. V gave up 3 bases and J gave up 4 bases; unmatched junction bases: 7. CDR1 is LNHDA and CDR2 is SQIVND in the germline V gene (reference sequence). The CDR3 has 15 residues. The CDR3 coding sequence is TGTGCCAGTAGTATCCCCGGGGGGGCCGGAGAGACCCAGTACTTC. It codes for CASSIPGGAGETQYF.

V gene TRBV5-6 combines with J gene TRBJ2-7; tentative D call: TRBD2 (6 bases). The CDR3 loop spans 13 amino acids. CDR1 is SGHDT, CDR2 YYEEEE, per germline. Trimming removed 1 base at V and 7 bases at J, with 12 bases between. The CDR3 nucleotides read TGTGCCAGCAGCTTGTCCGGGGCGGGGGAGCAGTACTTC. Translation gives CASSLSGAGEQYF.

V gene TRBV19 combines with J gene TRBJ1-1; TRBD1 might be the D (5 bases). V was pared by 2 bases and J by 5 bases, with 12 bases between. The CDR3 spans 14 residues. Germline CDR1 is LNHDA and CDR2 is SQIVND (reference sequence). The CDR3 sequence is CASSITSGGTEAFF. The CDR3 region has the DNA TGTGCCAGTAGTATAACTTCCGGGGGGACTGAAGCTTTCTTT.

V gene TRBV2 combines with J gene TRBJ2-3; 7 bases line up with TRBD1. CDR3 length equals 14 residues. V lost 5 bases, J lost 5 bases, and 7 bases stayed unmatched. Germline V CDR1 and CDR2: SNHLY, FYNNEI. The CDR3 nucleotides are TGTGCCAGCAGTACCGTGGGACAGAGAGATACGCAGTATTTT. Translation: CASSTVGQRDTQYF.

V is TRBV7-2 and J is TRBJ2-7; 11 positions agree with TRBD1. This CDR3 spans 17 amino acids. Germline loops: CDR1 SGHTA, CDR2 FQGNSA. The J segment lost 3 bases and the V segment lost 2 bases, leaving 9 bases of the junction unmatched. CDR3 in DNA: TGTGCCAGCAGCTTAAGGACAGGGGGCGGTTTCCGCTACGAGCAGTACTTC. Its translation: CASSLRTGGGFRYEQYF.

J is TRBJ2-7 and V is TRBV5-5; D might be TRBD2 (6 bases). Trimming cost V 2 bases and J 0 bases, with 12 bases left between them. The CDR3 has 15 amino acids. The V gene's germline CDR1 is SGHKS and CDR2 YYEKEE (reference sequence). This CDR3 is CASSFGGGPSYEQYF. CDR3 sequence (DNA): TGTGCCAGCAGCTTCGGGGGTGGGCCCTCCTACGAGCAGTACTTC. Supplemented by reference TRBV5-5 and TRBJ2-7, the full variable domain reads DAGVTQSPTHLIKTRGQQVTLRCSPISGHKSVSWYQQVLGQGPQFIFQYYEKEERGRGNFPDRFSARQFPNYSSELNVNALLLGDSALYLCASSFGGGPSYEQYFGPGTRLTVT.

This clone showed up just once. J is TRBJ1-2 and V is TRBV5-1, with 7 bases fitting TRBD1. The germline V gene has CDR1 SGHRS and CDR2 YFSETQ. V gave up 3 bases and J gave up 8 bases; unmatched junction bases: 7. The CDR3 loop spans 13 amino acids. The CDR3 region is CASSYWDSSGYTF. In DNA form, the CDR3 reads TGCGCCAGCAGCTACTGGGACAGCTCCGGCTACACCTTC. Combining the CDR3 with reference TRBV5-1 and TRBJ1-2 gives the whole variable domain KAGVTQTPRYLIKTRGQQVTLSCSPISGHRSVSWYQQTPGQGLQFLFEYFSETQRNKGNFPGRFSGRQFSNSRSEMNVSTLELGDSALYLCASSYWDSSGYTFGSGTRLTVV.

V and J are TRBV19 and TRBJ1-5, with TRBD1 as a possible D gene (6 bases). CDR3 size: 14 residues. V lost 5 bases, J lost 6 bases, and 14 bases lay in between. CDR1 and CDR2 (germline): LNHDA, SQIVND (reference sequence). This CDR3 reads CASSVQGVGQPQHF. DNA of the CDR3: TGTGCCAGTAGTGTACAGGGAGTTGGTCAGCCCCAGCATTTT.

The V and J genes are TRBV5-1 and TRBJ2-5; D gene unclear. The CDR3 length is 15 residues. The germline V gene has CDR1 SGHRS and CDR2 YFSETQ. V lost 0 bases and J 5 bases, leaving 14 bases between the germline ends. The CDR3: CASSLDLSPGETQYF. The CDR3 region has the DNA TGCGCCAGCAGCTTGGACCTTTCCCCCGGGGAGACCCAGTACTTC.

The V call is TRBV9, the J call TRBJ2-7; tentatively, D is TRBD2 (7 bases). CDR1 is SGDLS, CDR2 YYNGEE, per germline. Trimming took off 4 bases at V and 5 bases at J, with 16 bases between the two ends. The CDR3 loop spans 14 amino acids. CDR3 region: CASSPLGGRDEQYF. The CDR3 coding sequence is TGTGCCAGCAGCCCCCTGGGGGGGCGCGACGAGCAGTACTTC.

V is TRBV18 and J is TRBJ2-7, with D possibly matching TRBD1 (6 bases). Deletions cut 2 bases from V and 7 bases from J, with 12 bases between. Germline V gene sequence: CDR1 KGHSH, CDR2 LQKENI. The CDR3 covers 13 residues. CDR3 nucleotide sequence: TGTGCCAGCTCACCAGACAGGTCTGGGGAGCAGTACTTC. Translation gives CASSPDRSGEQYF.

This clone was counted only a few times. CDR3 sequence: CASSLNPSESYEQYF. CDR3 nucleotides: TGCGCCAGCAGCCTTAACCCGAGTGAATCCTACGAGCAGTACTTC. This rearrangement joins TRBV5-1 to TRBJ2-7; D is ambiguous. Trimming cost V 4 bases and J 1 base, with 15 bases left between them. Per germline, CDR1 SGHRS and CDR2 YFSETQ. The CDR3 has 15 amino acids. The variable domain in full, with the rest retrieved from reference TRBV5-1 and TRBJ2-7, is KAGVTQTPRYLIKTRGQQVTLSCSPISGHRSVSWYQQTPGQGLQFLFEYFSETQRNKGNFPGRFSGRQFSNSRSEMNVSTLELGDSALYLCASSLNPSESYEQYFGPGTRLTVT.

The rearrangement links TRBV24-1 to TRBJ1-2; perhaps TRBD1 as D (5 bases). Germline V CDR1 and CDR2: KGHDR, SFDVKD. Trimming took off 2 bases at V and 8 bases at J, with 20 bases between the two ends. CDR3 length: 16 amino acids. The CDR3 loop is CATSDSSAGQVGGYTF. The CDR3, as DNA: TGTGCCACCAGTGATTCGAGCGCGGGGCAGGTGGGAGGCTACACCTTC.

This clone has a single count. CDR3 amino acids: CASSQDPGQGAWDTIYF. The CDR3 region has the DNA TGCGCCAGCAGCCAAGATCCTGGACAGGGGGCTTGGGACACCATATATTTT. The chain recombines TRBV4-1 with TRBJ1-3, with 11 nucleotides matching TRBD1. V dropped 0 bases and J dropped 8; count of bases not matched to a gene: 9. This CDR3 is built from 17 residues. Germline V gives CDR1 MGHRA, CDR2 YSYEKL.

The chain employs TRBV5-1 and TRBJ2-2, with 8 positions matching TRBD1. V dropped 3 bases and J dropped 6; count of bases not matched to a gene: 4. This CDR3 has 14 amino acids. CDR1 and CDR2 from the germline V gene are SGHRS and YFSETQ. CDR3 nucleotide sequence: TGCGCCAGCAGCTCACAGACAGGGGCCGGGGAGCTGTTTTTT. This gives the protein CASSSQTGAGELFF.

This rearrangement joins TRBV5-1 to TRBJ2-2; 7 bases align to TRBD2. Germline V gene lookup returns CDR1 SGHRS and CDR2 YFSETQ. The CDR3 runs to 14 residues. Trimming cost V 4 bases and J 7 bases; bases outside gene matches: 7. DNA for the CDR3: TGCGCCAGCAGCGCCGGACTAGTTTTCGGGGAGCTGTTTTTT. It translates to CASSAGLVFGELFF.

The CDR3 DNA reads TGTGCCAGCAGCTCCGGACAGGCGCGCAATGAAAAACTGTTTTTT. Protein product: CASSSGQARNEKLFF. V usage is TRBV7-8 and J usage is TRBJ1-4; 7 nucleotides match TRBD1. Trimming removed 4 bases from V and 5 bases from J; junction bases left unmatched: 7. CDR3 size: 15 residues. Germline V gene lookup returns CDR1 SGHVS and CDR2 FQNEAQ.